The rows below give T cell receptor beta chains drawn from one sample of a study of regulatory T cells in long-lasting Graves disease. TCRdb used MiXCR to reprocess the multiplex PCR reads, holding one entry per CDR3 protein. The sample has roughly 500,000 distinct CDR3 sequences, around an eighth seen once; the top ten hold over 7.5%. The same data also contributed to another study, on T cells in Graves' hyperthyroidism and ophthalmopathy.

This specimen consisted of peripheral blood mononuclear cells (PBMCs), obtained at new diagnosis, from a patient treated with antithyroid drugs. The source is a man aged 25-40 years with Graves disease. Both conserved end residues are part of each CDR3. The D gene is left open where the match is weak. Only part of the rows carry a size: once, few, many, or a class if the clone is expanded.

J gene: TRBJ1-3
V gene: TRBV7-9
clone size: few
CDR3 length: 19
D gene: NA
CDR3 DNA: TGTGCCAGCAGCTTAGCGCTAAGGGGCAGCCTTTTCTCTGGAAACACCATATATTTT
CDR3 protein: CASSLALRGSLFSGNTIYF

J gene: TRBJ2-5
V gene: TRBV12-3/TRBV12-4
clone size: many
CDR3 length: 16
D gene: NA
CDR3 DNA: TGTGCCAGCAGTTTTAGGCAGGGGAATAAAGTAGAGACCCAGTACTTC
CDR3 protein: CASSFRQGNKVETQYF

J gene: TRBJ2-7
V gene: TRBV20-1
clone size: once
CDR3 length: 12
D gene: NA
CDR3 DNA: TGCAGTGCTAGAGATTATAGCTACGAGCAGTACTTC
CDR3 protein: CSARDYSYEQYF

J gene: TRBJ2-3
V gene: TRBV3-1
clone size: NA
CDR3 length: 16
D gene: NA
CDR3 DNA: TGTGCCAGCAGCCAAGATGGGCCGGGACTCACAGATACGCAGTATTTT
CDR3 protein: CASSQDGPGLTDTQYF

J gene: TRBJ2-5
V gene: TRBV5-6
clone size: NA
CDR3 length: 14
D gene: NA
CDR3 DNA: TGTGCCAGCAGCTCGACGGTGGGTTTGGAGACCCAGTACTTC
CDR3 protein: CASSSTVGLETQYF

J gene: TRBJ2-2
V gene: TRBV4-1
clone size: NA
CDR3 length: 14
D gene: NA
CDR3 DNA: TGCGCCAGCAGCCAGCCCCGGGCGGCCGGGGAGCTGTTTTTT
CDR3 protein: CASSQPRAAGELFF

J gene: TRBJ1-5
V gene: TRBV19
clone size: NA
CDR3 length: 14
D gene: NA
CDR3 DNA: TGTGCCAGTAGTATCGGCAGTAGCAATCAGCCCCAGCATTTT
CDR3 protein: CASSIGSSNQPQHF

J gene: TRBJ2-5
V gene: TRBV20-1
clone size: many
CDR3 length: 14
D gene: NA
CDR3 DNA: TGCAGTGCTAAGCCGACGGACGGGGTCGAGACCCAGTACTTC
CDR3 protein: CSAKPTDGVETQYF

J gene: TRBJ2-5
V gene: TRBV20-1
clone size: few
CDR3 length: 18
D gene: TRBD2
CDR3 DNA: TGCAGTGCTCCGCGACTAGCGGGAGGGAAGGGGGCCCAAGAGACCCAGTACTTC
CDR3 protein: CSAPRLAGGKGAQETQYF

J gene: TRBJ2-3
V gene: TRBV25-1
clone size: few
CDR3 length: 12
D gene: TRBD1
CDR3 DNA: TGTGCCAGCAGTGCTGGGACAGGCACGCAGTATTTT
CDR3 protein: CASSAGTGTQYF

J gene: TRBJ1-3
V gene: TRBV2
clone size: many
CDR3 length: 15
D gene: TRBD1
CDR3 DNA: TGTGCCAGCAGGGTTGGACAGGGTGTTGGAAACACCATATATTTT
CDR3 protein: CASRVGQGVGNTIYF

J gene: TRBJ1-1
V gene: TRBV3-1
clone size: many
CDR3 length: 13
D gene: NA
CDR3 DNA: TGTGCCAGCAGGCGGGGAAGGAACACTGAAGCTTTCTTT
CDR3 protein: CASRRGRNTEAFF

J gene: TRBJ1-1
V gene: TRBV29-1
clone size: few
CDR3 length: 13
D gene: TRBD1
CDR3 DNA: TGCAGCGGTACCGGGACAGCCTACACTGAAGCTTTCTTT
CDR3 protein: CSGTGTAYTEAFF

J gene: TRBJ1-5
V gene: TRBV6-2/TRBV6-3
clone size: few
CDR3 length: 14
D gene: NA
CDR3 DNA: TGTGCCAGCAGTTACTCGGGCAAGGATCAGCCCCAGCATTTT
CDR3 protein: CASSYSGKDQPQHF

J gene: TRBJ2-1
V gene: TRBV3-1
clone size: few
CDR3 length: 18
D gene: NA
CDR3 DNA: TGTGCCAGCAGCCAAGATGTCATTACAGATCTAGCACACAATGAGCAGTTCTTC
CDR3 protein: CASSQDVITDLAHNEQFF

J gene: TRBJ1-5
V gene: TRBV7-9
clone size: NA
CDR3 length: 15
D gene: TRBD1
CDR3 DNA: TGTGCCAGCAGCTCCGGGACAGGGGCGATTCAGCCCCAGCATTTT
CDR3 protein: CASSSGTGAIQPQHF

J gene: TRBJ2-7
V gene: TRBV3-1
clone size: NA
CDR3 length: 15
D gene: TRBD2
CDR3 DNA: TGTGCCAGCAGTCAAGCGGGGGCAAGCAACTACGAGCAGTACTTC
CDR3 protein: CASSQAGASNYEQYF

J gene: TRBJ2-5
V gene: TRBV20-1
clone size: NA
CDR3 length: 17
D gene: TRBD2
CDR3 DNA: TGCAGTGCTAGAGCAATGGCTAGCGGGAGATTCCAAGAGACCCAGTACTTC
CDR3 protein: CSARAMASGRFQETQYF

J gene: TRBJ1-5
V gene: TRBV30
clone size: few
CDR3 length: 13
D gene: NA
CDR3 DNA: TGTGCCTGGGGTGTACAGGGCGGGCAGCCCCAGCATTTT
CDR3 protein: CAWGVQGGQPQHF

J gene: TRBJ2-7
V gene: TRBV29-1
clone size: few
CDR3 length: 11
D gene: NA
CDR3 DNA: TGCAGCGTTGAATTTTCCGACGAGCAGTACTTC
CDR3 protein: CSVEFSDEQYF

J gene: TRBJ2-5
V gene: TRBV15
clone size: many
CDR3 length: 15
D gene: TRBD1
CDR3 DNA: TGTGCCACCAGCAGTAGACAGGGGGTGAGAGAGACCCAGTACTTC
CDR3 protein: CATSSRQGVRETQYF

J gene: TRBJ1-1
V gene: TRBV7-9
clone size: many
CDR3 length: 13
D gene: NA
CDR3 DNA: TGTGCCAGCAGAATAGCGGGGGGCTCTGAAGCTTTCTTT
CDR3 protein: CASRIAGGSEAFF

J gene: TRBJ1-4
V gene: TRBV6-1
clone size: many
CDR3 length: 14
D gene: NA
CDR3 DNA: TGTGCCAGCAGTGACCAGGGAACGGGTGAAAAACTGTTTTTT
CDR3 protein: CASSDQGTGEKLFF

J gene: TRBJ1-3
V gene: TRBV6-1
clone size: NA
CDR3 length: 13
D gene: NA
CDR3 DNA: TGTGCCATCTATCGGCCCTCTGGAAACACCATATATTTT
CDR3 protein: CAIYRPSGNTIYF

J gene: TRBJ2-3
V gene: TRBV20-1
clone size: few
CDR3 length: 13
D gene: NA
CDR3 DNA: TGCAGTGCTAGAGATCCCTCCCCCGGTACGCAGTATTTT
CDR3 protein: CSARDPSPGTQYF

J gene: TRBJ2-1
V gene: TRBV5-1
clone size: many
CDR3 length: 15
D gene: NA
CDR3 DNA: TGCGCCAGCAGCGGAACCCTTGGCTCCTACAATGAGCAGTTCTTC
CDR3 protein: CASSGTLGSYNEQFF

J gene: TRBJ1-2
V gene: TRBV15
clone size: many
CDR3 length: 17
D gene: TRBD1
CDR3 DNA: TGTGCCACCAGCAGAGATCGACAGGGGGCGGTAGCTCGTGGCTACACCTTC
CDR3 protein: CATSRDRQGAVARGYTF

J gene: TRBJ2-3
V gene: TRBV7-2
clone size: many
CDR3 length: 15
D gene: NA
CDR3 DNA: TGTGCCAGCAGCTTACTCGCGGGGAGCACAGATACGCAGTATTTT
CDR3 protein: CASSLLAGSTDTQYF

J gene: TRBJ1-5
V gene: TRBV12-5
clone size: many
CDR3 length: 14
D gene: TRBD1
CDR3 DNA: TGTGCTAGTGGCCCGGGACAGCTAAATCAGCCCCAGCATTTT
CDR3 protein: CASGPGQLNQPQHF

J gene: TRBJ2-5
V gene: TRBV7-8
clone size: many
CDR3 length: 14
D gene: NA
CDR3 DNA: TGTGCCAGCAGCCTTGCCGGGAGTTCAGAGACCCAGTACTTC
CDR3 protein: CASSLAGSSETQYF

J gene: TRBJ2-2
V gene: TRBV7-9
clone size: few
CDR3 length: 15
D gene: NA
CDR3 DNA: TGTGCCAGCAGCTTACGCGGGTCGAACACCGGGGAGCTGTTTTTT
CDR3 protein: CASSLRGSNTGELFF

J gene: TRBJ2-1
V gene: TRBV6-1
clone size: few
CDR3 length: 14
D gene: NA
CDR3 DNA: TGTGCCAGCAGTGGGACTAATACAGGCAATGAGCAGTTCTTC
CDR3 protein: CASSGTNTGNEQFF

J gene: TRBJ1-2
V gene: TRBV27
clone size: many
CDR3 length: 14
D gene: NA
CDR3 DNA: TGTGCCAGCGGATCGGGACCCCTCGAAATTGGCTACACCTTC
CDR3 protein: CASGSGPLEIGYTF

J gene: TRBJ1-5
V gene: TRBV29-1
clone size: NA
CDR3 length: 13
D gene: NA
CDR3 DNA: TGCAGCGTTGGTCCTGCCCGAAATCAGCCCCAGCATTTT
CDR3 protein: CSVGPARNQPQHF

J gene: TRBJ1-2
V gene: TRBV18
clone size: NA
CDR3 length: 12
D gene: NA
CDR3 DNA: TGTGCCAGCTCAACCAGGGTGCAGGACTACACCTTC
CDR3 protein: CASSTRVQDYTF

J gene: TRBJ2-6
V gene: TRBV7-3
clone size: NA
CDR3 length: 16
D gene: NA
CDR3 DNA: TGTGCCAGCAGCTTACTAGCGAACTCTGGGGCCAACGTCCTGACTTTC
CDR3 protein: CASSLLANSGANVLTF

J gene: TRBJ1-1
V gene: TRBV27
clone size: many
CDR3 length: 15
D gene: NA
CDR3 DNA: TGTGCCAGCAGCCGTAATTTTGACAGTCTCGCTGAAGCTTTCTTT
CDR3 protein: CASSRNFDSLAEAFF

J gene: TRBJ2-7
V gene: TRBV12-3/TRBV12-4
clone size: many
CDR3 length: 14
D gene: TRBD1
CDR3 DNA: TGTGCCAGCAGTTCGGGACAGGTCCACTACGAGCAGTACTTC
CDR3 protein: CASSSGQVHYEQYF

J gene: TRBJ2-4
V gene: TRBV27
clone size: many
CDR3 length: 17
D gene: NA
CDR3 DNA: TGTGCCAGCAGTTCTTACAAACCGGGGCTAGCCAAAAACATTCAGTACTTC
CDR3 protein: CASSSYKPGLAKNIQYF

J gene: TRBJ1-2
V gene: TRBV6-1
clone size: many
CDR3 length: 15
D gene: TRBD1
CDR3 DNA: TGTGCCAGCAGTGAAGGTCTAGGGACAGCCTATGGCTACACCTTC
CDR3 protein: CASSEGLGTAYGYTF

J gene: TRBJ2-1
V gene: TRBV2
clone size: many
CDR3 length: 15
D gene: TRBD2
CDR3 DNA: TGTGCCAGCAGTGATAGTTTAGCGGGAGTGGGTGAGCAGTTCTTC
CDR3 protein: CASSDSLAGVGEQFF

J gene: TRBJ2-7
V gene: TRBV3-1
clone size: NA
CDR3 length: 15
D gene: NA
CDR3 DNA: TGTGCCAGCAGCCAAGATCGAAAGGGGTACTACGAGCAGTACTTC
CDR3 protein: CASSQDRKGYYEQYF

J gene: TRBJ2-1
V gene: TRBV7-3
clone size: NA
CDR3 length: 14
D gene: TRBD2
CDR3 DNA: TGTGCCAGCAGCGTGGGCGGGGGAAGCAATGAGCAGTTCTTC
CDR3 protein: CASSVGGGSNEQFF

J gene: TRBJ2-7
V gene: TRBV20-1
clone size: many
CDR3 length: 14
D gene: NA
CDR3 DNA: TGCAGTGCTTTCCCCCTTATGACAACCTACGAGCAGTACTTC
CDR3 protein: CSAFPLMTTYEQYF

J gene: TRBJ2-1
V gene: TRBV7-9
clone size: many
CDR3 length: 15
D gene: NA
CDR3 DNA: TGTGCCAGCAGCTCGCCCGGGGCCCTACACAATGAGCAGTTCTTC
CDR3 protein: CASSSPGALHNEQFF

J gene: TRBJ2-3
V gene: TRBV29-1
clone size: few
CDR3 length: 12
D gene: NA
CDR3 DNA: TGCAGCGTCCTTCCGGCCACAGATACGCAGTATTTT
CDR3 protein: CSVLPATDTQYF

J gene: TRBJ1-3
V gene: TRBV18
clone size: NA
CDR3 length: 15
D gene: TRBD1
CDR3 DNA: TGTGCCAGCTCCCTGGGACAGATCTCTGGAAACACCATATATTTT
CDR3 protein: CASSLGQISGNTIYF

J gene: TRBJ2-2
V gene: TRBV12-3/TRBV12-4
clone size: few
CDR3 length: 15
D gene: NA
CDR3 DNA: TGTGCCAGCAGACCGGGCACTATCAGGACCGGGGTGCTGTTTTTT
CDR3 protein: CASRPGTIRTGVLFF

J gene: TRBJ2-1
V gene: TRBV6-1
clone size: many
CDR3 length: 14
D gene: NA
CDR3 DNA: TGTGCCAGCAGTGAAGAGATAGTCCCGAATGAGCAGTTCTTC
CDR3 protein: CASSEEIVPNEQFF

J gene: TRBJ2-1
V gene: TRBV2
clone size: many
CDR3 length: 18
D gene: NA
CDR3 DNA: TGTGCCAGCAGCCGGGACAGGGTCATTAGCGGGAGGATGAATGAGCAGTTCTTC
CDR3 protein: CASSRDRVISGRMNEQFF

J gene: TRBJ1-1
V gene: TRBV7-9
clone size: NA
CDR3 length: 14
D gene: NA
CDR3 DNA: TGTGCCAGCAGCTCAACAGGGAGTGGAACTGAAGCTTTCTTT
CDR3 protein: CASSSTGSGTEAFF

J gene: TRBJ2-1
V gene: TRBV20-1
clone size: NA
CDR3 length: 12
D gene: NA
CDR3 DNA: TGCAGTGCTAGGCCCGCTGGGGGTGAGCAGTTCTTC
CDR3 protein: CSARPAGGEQFF

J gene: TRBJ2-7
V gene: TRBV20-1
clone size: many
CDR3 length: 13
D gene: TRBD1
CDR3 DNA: TGCAGTGCTAGCGGACAGGGGGCTGGCGAGCAGTACTTC
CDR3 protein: CSASGQGAGEQYF

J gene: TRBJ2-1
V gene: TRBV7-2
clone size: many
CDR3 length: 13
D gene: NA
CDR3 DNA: TGTGCCAGCAGCTCAGTCGGGGATAATGAGCAGTTCTTC
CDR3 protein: CASSSVGDNEQFF

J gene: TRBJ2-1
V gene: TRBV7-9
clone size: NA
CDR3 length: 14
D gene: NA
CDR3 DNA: TGTGCCAGCAGCTCCCCCAAGGCCTACAATGAGCAGTTCTTC
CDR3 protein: CASSSPKAYNEQFF

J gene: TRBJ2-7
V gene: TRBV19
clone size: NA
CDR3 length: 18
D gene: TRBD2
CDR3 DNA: TGTGCCAGTAGTATGGGACTAGCGGGACTGGGGGATGCCTACGAGCAGTACTTC
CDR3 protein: CASSMGLAGLGDAYEQYF

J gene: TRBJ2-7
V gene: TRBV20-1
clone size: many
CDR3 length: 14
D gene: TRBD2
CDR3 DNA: TGCAGTGCCCGGCCCGGACTAGCCCTCTACGAGCAGTACTTC
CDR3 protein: CSARPGLALYEQYF

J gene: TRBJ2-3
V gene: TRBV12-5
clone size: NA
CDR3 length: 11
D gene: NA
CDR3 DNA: TGTGCTAGTGGTTATACAGATACGCAGTATTTT
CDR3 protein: CASGYTDTQYF

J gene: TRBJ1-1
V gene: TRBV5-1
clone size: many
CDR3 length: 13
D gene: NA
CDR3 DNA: TGTGCCAGCAGTTTAGCAGGGAACACTGAAGCTTTCTTT
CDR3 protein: CASSLAGNTEAFF